This TCR beta chain came from a study of PD-1 blockade in classical Hodgkin lymphoma. This clone was seen only a few times. Libraries were prepared by immunoSEQ multiplex PCR; TCRdb keeps only in-frame clonotypes and omits some of them. The sample carries more than 15,000 clones, around 80% recorded once. The CDR3 spans 15 residues. V shed 4 bases and J 2 bases; nucleotides not matched to a gene: 5. The germline gives CDR1 SGHVS, CDR2 FQNEAQ. Time point of the sample: cycle 4 day 1 (C4D1), after 6 weeks of nivolumab. Each patient relapsed following autologous stem cell transplantation, and prior brentuximab vedotin exposure differed. Negative selection with magnetic separation was used to purify CD4+ T cells from thawed PBMCs.

V is TRBV7-8 and J is TRBJ2-7; TRBD1 aligns across 10 bases. This sequence was found in a human donor with classical Hodgkin lymphoma. The sequencing here drew on CD4+ T cells from blood, taken before the fourth cycle of nivolumab. CDR3 sequence (DNA): TGTGCCAGCAGCTACCGGGACAGGGGTACCTACGAGCAGTACTTC. Translation: CASSYRDRGTYEQYF.